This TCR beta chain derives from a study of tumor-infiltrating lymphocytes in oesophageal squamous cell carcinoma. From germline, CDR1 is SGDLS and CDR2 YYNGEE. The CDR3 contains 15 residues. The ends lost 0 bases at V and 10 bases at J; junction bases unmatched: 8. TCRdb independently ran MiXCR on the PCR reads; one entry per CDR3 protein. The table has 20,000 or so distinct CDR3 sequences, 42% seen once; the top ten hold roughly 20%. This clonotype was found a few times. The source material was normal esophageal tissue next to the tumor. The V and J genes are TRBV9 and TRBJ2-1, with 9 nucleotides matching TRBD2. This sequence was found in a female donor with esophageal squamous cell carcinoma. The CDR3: CASSVAIAGEREQFF. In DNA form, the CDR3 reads TGTGCCAGCAGCGTAGCTATAGCGGGAGAGAGAGAGCAGTTCTTC.